The 8 T cell receptor beta chains listed next were all sequenced from one sample in a study of CD8 T cells in ankylosing spondylitis. Via MiXCR, TCRdb re-called the 5' RACE reads, giving one row per CDR3 protein. Of about 160,000 distinct CDR3 sequences listed, around 17% are singletons. The sequencing input was blood, either unsorted or a sorted T cell fraction (not recorded which). The receptors were gathered from a male donor with ankylosing spondylitis or in good health (not recorded which).

The rearrangement joins TRBV20-1 to TRBJ1-1; D remains unclear. Germline loops: CDR1 DFQATT, CDR2 SNEGSKA (reference sequence). The CDR3 runs 14 residues. V was trimmed by 6 bases and J by 5 bases, leaving 19 bases between them. The chain's CDR3 is CSAEFIRGRTEAFF. DNA of the CDR3: TGCAGTGCGGAGTTCATTCGGGGTAGGACTGAAGCTTTCTTT.

Only a few counts were recorded for this clonotype. The chain recombines TRBV5-1 with TRBJ2-2; no clear D. Trimming took off 5 bases at V and 0 bases at J, with 11 bases between the two ends. The germline gives CDR1 SGHRS, CDR2 YFSETQ. The CDR3 has 15 amino acids. CDR3 DNA sequence: TGCGCCAGCAGGGTAGGCCAGGCGAACACCGGGGAGCTGTTTTTT. This sequence encodes CASRVGQANTGELFF.

CDR3 sequence reads: CAISEWQGGTEAFF. In DNA form, the CDR3 reads TGTGCCATCAGTGAATGGCAGGGGGGCACTGAAGCTTTCTTT. The chain employs TRBV10-3 and TRBJ1-1, with 7 positions matching TRBD1. V lost 3 bases and J lost 4; bases outside the gene matches: 5. The CDR3 is 14 amino acids. Per the germline V gene, CDR1 is ENHRY and CDR2 is SYGVKD.

The chain has TRBV29-1 and TRBJ1-4; the D is unclear. The V end lost 7 bases, the J end lost 8 bases, and 17 bases lay between the germline ends. The CDR3 has 13 residues. Looked up from germline, CDR1 is SQVTM and CDR2 is ANQGSEA. The chain's CDR3 is CSARMGGREKLFF. DNA of the CDR3: TGCAGCGCCCGGATGGGAGGACGGGAAAAACTGTTTTTT.

This clonotype was seen at least ten times. The rearrangement joins TRBV19 to TRBJ2-1; TRBD1 agrees at 10 bases. Germline loops: CDR1 LNHDA, CDR2 SQIVND (reference sequence). This CDR3 contains 15 residues. J lost 7 bases, V lost 10 bases, and 13 bases had no gene match. Written as DNA, the CDR3 is TGTGCCACCCTGGGGGGACAGGGGTTGTGGAATGAGCAGTTCTTC. It yields the protein CATLGGQGLWNEQFF.

Details on this clonotype: The junction does not match germline at one end; this may be a read error. The chain links TRBV11-2 to TRBJ2-1, with unresolved D. This CDR3 spans 10 amino acids. Germline CDR1 and CDR2: SGHAT and FQNNGV. CDR3 sequence reads: CAGSLVHLFF. The CDR3 DNA reads as TGTGCCGGCAGCTTAGTGCATCTGTTCTTC.

The chain couples TRBV5-1 to TRBJ2-2; D tentatively fits TRBD1 or TRBD2 (5 bases each). The CDR3 length is 15 residues. Trimming pared 7 bases from V and 3 bases from J, leaving 16 bases between. CDR1 is SGHRS, CDR2 YFSETQ, per germline. This chain's CDR3 is CASGETVSDTGELFF. The CDR3 nucleotides read TGCGCCAGCGGGGAGACAGTTTCCGACACCGGGGAGCTGTTTTTT.

This clonotype was observed a few times. This rearrangement joins TRBV2 to TRBJ1-2; unclear D gene. Trimming pared 3 bases from V and 5 bases from J, leaving 16 bases between. The CDR3 length is 15 residues. Germline-derived CDR1 and CDR2 are SNHLY and FYNNEI. The CDR3 protein is CASSDTGVALYGYTF. The CDR3 DNA sequence: TGTGCCAGCAGTGATACTGGGGTTGCATTGTATGGCTACACCTTC. The full variable domain, its missing parts supplied by reference TRBV2 and TRBJ1-2, is EPEVTQTPSHQVTQMGQEVILRCVPISNHLYFYWYRQILGQKVEFLVSFYNNEISEKSEIFDDQFSVERPDGSNFTLKIRSTKLEDSAMYFCASSDTGVALYGYTFGSGTRLTVV.